The 25 T cell receptor beta chains below were found in one sample sequenced in a study of CD8 T cells in Susac syndrome. The RNA input was about 0.5 to 1 ug, and it was reverse transcribed with random hexamers. TCRdb re-analysed the immunoSEQ multiplex PCR reads in MiXCR, keeping a single row per CDR3 protein. Among some 140,000 distinct CDR3 sequences listed, approximately 95% were seen once. Specimen: CD8+ T cells from PBMCs. The receptors were gathered from a human donor with Susac syndrome.

The chain joins TRBV6-6 to TRBJ2-5; D unclear. V lost 8 bases to trimming and J lost 5 bases, with 9 bases between them. The CDR3 extends over 11 amino acids. The germline V gene has CDR1 MNHNY and CDR2 SVGAGI (reference sequence). The CDR3 is CASGQEETQYF. CDR3 nucleotides: TGTGCCAGCGGGCAGGAGGAGACCCAGTACTTC.

The chain is built from TRBV6-5 and TRBJ1-2, with D possibly being TRBD1 (5 bases). This CDR3 has 13 amino acids. The V and J ends lost 6 bases and 5 bases respectively, with 13 bases between them. Germline-derived CDR1 and CDR2 are MNHEY and SVGAGI. CDR3 region: CASRPEDRYGYTF. The CDR3, as DNA: TGTGCCAGCAGACCAGAAGACAGATATGGCTACACCTTC.

This chain joins TRBV4-1 and TRBJ2-1; 8 bases are shared with TRBD2. Germline CDR1 reads MGHRA; CDR2 reads YSYEKL. This CDR3 comprises 15 residues. The V and J ends lost 2 bases and 4 bases, in that order; junction bases with no gene match: 4. This CDR3 is CASSQRGLVYNEQFF. CDR3 sequence (DNA): TGCGCCAGCAGCCAAAGGGGACTAGTTTACAATGAGCAGTTCTTC.

V is TRBV12-3 or TRBV12-4 and J is TRBJ2-7; possibly TRBD2 for D (5 bases). The CDR3 loop spans 12 amino acids. V gave up 8 bases and J gave up 3 bases, with 11 bases separating them. CDR3 bases: TGTGCCAGCGGCATCGGGGTCTACGAGCAGTACTTC. It encodes CASGIGVYEQYF.

This clonotype occurred once. CDR3 DNA sequence: TGCAGTGCTTACGATCCGGAAAACACCATATATTTT. It specifies CSAYDPENTIYF. The rearrangement links TRBV20-1 to TRBJ1-3; D ambiguous. Trimming shortened V by 5 bases and J by 6 bases, and 11 bases separated the two germline ends. The CDR3 has 12 amino acids. Germline-derived CDR1 and CDR2 are DFQATT and SNEGSKA (reference sequence).

CDR3 residues: CASSRGLARYEQYF. CDR3 in DNA: TGTGCCAGCAGCCGAGGTCTAGCGCGGTACGAGCAGTACTTC. The rearrangement joins TRBV5-6 to TRBJ2-7; TRBD2 is a possible D gene (6 bases). Germline V gene lookup returns CDR1 SGHDT and CDR2 YYEEEE. Trimming pared 4 bases from V and 4 bases from J, leaving 15 bases between. The length of the CDR3 is 14 residues.

The chain uses TRBV3-1 and TRBJ2-2; D remains ambiguous. Germline CDR1 and CDR2: LGHDT and YNNKEL (reference sequence). The CDR3 is 14 amino acids. Trimming removed 6 bases at V and 0 bases at J, with 8 bases between. CDR3 sequence: CASSLTPNTGELFF. CDR3 bases: TGTGCCAGCAGTCTAACACCGAACACCGGGGAGCTGTTTTTT.

The rearrangement joins TRBV15 to TRBJ1-2, with TRBD1 matching over 7 bases. With 0 bases clipped from V and 0 bases from J, the junction kept 13 bases outside the gene matches. From germline, CDR1 is LNHNV and CDR2 YYDKDF (reference sequence). The CDR3 consists of 19 residues. CDR3 amino acids: CATSRDRRRSGGPNYGYTF. CDR3 bases: TGTGCCACCAGCAGAGATCGAAGGCGGTCAGGGGGGCCTAACTATGGCTACACCTTC.

The chain carries TRBV2 and TRBJ2-2; the D gene is possibly TRBD2 (6 bases). From germline, CDR1 is SNHLY and CDR2 FYNNEI. The length of the CDR3 is 15 residues. Trimming shortened V by 4 bases and J by 2 bases, and 11 bases separated the two germline ends. The CDR3 is CASSALAINTGELFF. The CDR3 DNA reads TGTGCCAGCAGTGCACTAGCCATAAACACCGGGGAGCTGTTTTTT.

The gene calls are TRBV4-1 and TRBJ2-5; D tentatively reads TRBD1 or TRBD2 (5 bases each). Looked up from germline, CDR1 is MGHRA and CDR2 is YSYEKL. This CDR3 has 16 residues. V lost 2 bases, J lost 0 bases, and 13 bases lay in between. The CDR3 coding sequence is TGCGCCAGCAGCCAACCTACTAGGGGTAACCAAGAGACCCAGTACTTC. Its translation is CASSQPTRGNQETQYF.

The chain carries TRBV13 and TRBJ2-1; no clear D. Per germline, CDR1 PRHDT and CDR2 FYEKMQ (reference sequence). Trimming pared 5 bases from V and 4 bases from J, leaving 12 bases between. CDR3 length: 14 residues. The CDR3 sequence: CASSPALSYNEQFF. The CDR3 DNA sequence: TGTGCCAGCAGCCCAGCCTTGTCGTACAATGAGCAGTTCTTC.

Notes on this clonotype: Mismatch with germline at one junction end may stem from a read error. The chain has TRBV25-1 and TRBJ2-1, with D possibly matching TRBD2 (5 bases). The CDR3 sequence is 12 residues long. From germline, CDR1 is MGHDK and CDR2 SYGVNS. Here the CDR3 reads CASSEGSGSTVF. The CDR3 nucleotides are TGTGCCAGCAGTGAAGGGAGTGGTAGCACGGTCTTC.

The chain's CDR3 is CASSTDEGTYGYTF. The CDR3, as DNA: TGTGCCAGCAGCACGGATGAGGGGACCTATGGCTACACCTTC. V usage is TRBV9 and J usage is TRBJ1-2, with D tentatively TRBD1 (5 bases). In germline, CDR1 is SGDLS, CDR2 YYNGEE. Trimming took 4 bases from V and 4 from J, leaving 14 bases between them. CDR3 length equals 14 residues.

This clonotype was picked up a small number of times. The J gene is TRBJ2-7, the V gene TRBV7-8; D is unresolved. Deletions cut 1 base from V and 4 bases from J, with 5 bases between. Germline lookup yields CDR1 SGHVS and CDR2 FQNEAQ. The CDR3 is 12 amino acids. The CDR3 DNA is TGTGCCAGCAGCTTAGGGGATTACGAGCAGTACTTC. Protein product: CASSLGDYEQYF. Drawing the rest from reference TRBV7-8 and TRBJ2-7, the complete variable domain is GAGVSQSPRYKVAKRGQDVALRCDPISGHVSLFWYQQALGQGPEFLTYFQNEAQLDKSGLPSDRFFAERPEGSVSTLKIQRTQQEDSAVYLCASSLGDYEQYFGPGTRLTVT.

The chain combines TRBV25-1 with TRBJ2-3; 9 bases are shared with TRBD2. V shed 6 bases and J 3 bases; nucleotides not matched to a gene: 7. This CDR3 is built from 15 residues. The germline gives CDR1 MGHDK, CDR2 SYGVNS. The CDR3 loop reads CASRVAGELTDTQYF. The CDR3 DNA reads TGTGCCAGCAGGGTAGCGGGAGAACTGACAGATACGCAGTATTTT.

J is TRBJ2-6 and V is TRBV7-8; a possible D gene is TRBD1 (6 bases). The CDR3 spans 16 residues. The V gene's germline CDR1 is SGHVS and CDR2 FQNEAQ. Trimming shortened V by 1 base and J by 4 bases, and 11 bases separated the two germline ends. CDR3: CASSLVGGAGANVLTF. In nucleotides, the CDR3 is TGTGCCAGCAGCTTAGTTGGGGGCGCGGGGGCCAACGTCCTGACTTTC.

This chain links TRBV28 with TRBJ2-7; D may be TRBD2 (5 bases). Germline V gene data show CDR1 as MDHEN and CDR2 as SYDVKM. Trimming pared 5 bases from V and 4 bases from J, leaving 18 bases between. This CDR3 comprises 15 residues. The CDR3 coding sequence is TGTGCCAGCAGTCCAGGACCGGGATTTAGTTACGAGCAGTACTTC. It is translated as CASSPGPGFSYEQYF.

The chain combines TRBV28 with TRBJ2-7, with D maybe TRBD2 (6 bases). The CDR3 extends over 14 amino acids. CDR1 is MDHEN and CDR2 is SYDVKM in the germline V gene. Trimming shortened V by 10 bases and J by 2 bases, and 18 bases separated the two germline ends. In DNA, the CDR3 is TGTGCCACCCGGTTCGGGGGAGTGGCCTACGAGCAGTACTTC. It specifies CATRFGGVAYEQYF.

In its sample, this clonotype was seen a few times. The rearrangement links TRBV6-5 to TRBJ2-1; D gene ambiguous. V was shortened by 0 bases and J by 5 bases, with 5 bases between the two germline ends. The germline V gene has CDR1 MNHEY and CDR2 SVGAGI. This CDR3 region has 13 residues. Written as DNA, the CDR3 is TGTGCCAGCAGTTACTCGGCACACAATGAGCAGTTCTTC. Amino acid sequence: CASSYSAHNEQFF.

The chain carries TRBV30 and TRBJ1-4; D is ambiguous. CDR3 length equals 14 residues. V was cut by 7 bases and J by 2 bases, with 14 bases left in between. Germline CDR1 GTSNPN, CDR2 SVGIG (reference sequence). The CDR3 here is CASEPSFTNEKLFF. CDR3 in DNA: TGTGCCTCGGAACCCTCCTTCACTAATGAAAAACTGTTTTTT.

The table lists this clonotype with a count of one. This chain joins TRBV28 and TRBJ2-7; TRBD1 aligns across 8 bases. J was trimmed by 7 bases and V by 3 bases; bases with no gene match: 8. Germline V lookup: CDR1 MDHEN, CDR2 SYDVKM. The CDR3 is made up of 14 amino acids. The CDR3 reads CASSFGQGAKEQYF. CDR3 nucleotides: TGTGCCAGCAGTTTCGGGCAGGGGGCGAAAGAGCAGTACTTC.

The chain employs TRBV5-5 and TRBJ1-3, with no clear D. The germline gives CDR1 SGHKS, CDR2 YYEKEE (reference sequence). Trimming removed 0 bases at V and 2 bases at J, with 12 bases between. CDR3 length equals 16 residues. CDR3 DNA: TGTGCCAGCAGCTTGGACGGACTAGGGCCTGGAAACACCATATATTTT. Translating gives CASSLDGLGPGNTIYF.

The V gene is TRBV9, the J gene TRBJ1-2, with a tentative D call TRBD1 (5 bases). Germline values: CDR1 SGDLS, CDR2 YYNGEE. This CDR3 contains 15 residues. V lost 3 bases and J 2 bases, leaving 14 bases between the germline ends. The CDR3 region is CASSEGVGGNYGYTF. As DNA, the CDR3 is TGTGCCAGCAGCGAGGGAGTCGGGGGGAACTATGGCTACACCTTC. Filled out from reference TRBV9 and TRBJ1-2, the complete variable domain reads DSGVTQTPKHLITATGQRVTLRCSPRSGDLSVYWYQQSLDQGLQFLIQYYNGEERAKGNILERFSAQQFPDLHSELNLSSLELGDSALYFCASSEGVGGNYGYTFGSGTRLTVV.

V is TRBV25-1 and J is TRBJ2-3, with 14 bases lining up with TRBD2. This CDR3 is 18 amino acids long. Trimming at V came to 1 base and at J to 4 bases, leaving 7 bases not matched to a gene. Germline V gene data show CDR1 as MGHDK and CDR2 as SYGVNS. CDR3 region: CASSEFGTSGSSADTQYF. The DNA of the CDR3 is TGTGCCAGCAGTGAATTCGGGACTAGCGGGAGTTCCGCAGATACGCAGTATTTT.

The rearrangement joins TRBV11-2 to TRBJ1-4, with a possible D match to TRBD1 (5 bases). This CDR3 is 16 amino acids long. Trimming pared 5 bases from V and 2 bases from J, leaving 15 bases between. Germline CDR1 and CDR2: SGHAT and FQNNGV. Here the CDR3 DNA reads TGTGCCAGCAGCCCAAGAAACGGGGGTACTAATGAAAAACTGTTTTTT. The encoded protein is CASSPRNGGTNEKLFF.